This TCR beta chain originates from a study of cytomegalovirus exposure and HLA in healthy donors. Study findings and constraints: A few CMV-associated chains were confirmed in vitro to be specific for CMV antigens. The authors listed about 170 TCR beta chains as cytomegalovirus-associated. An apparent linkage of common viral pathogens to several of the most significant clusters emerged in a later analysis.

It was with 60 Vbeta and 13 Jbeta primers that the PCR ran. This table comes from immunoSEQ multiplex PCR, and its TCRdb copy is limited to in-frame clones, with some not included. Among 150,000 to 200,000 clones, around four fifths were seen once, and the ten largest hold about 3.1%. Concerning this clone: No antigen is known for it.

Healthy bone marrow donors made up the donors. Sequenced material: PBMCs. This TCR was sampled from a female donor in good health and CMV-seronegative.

The CDR3 DNA sequence: TGTGCCAGTAGTATTCCACAAATGAACACTGAAGCTTTCTTT. The encoded protein is CASSIPQMNTEAFF. J is TRBJ1-1 and V is TRBV19; D remains unclear. The V gene's germline CDR1 is LNHDA and CDR2 SQIVND (reference sequence). The CDR3 is 14 residues long. V was pared by 3 bases and J by 0 bases, with 8 bases between.